This T cell receptor (beta chain) was recovered during a study of PD-1 blockade in classical Hodgkin lymphoma (dated by TCRdb to the early 2020s). In terms of the full investigation: Nivolumab dosing was 3 mg/kg intravenously every 2 weeks, continuing until either disease progression or unacceptable toxicity. A peripheral blood immune signature of response to PD-1 blockade in classical Hodgkin lymphoma was defined using TCR beta sequencing and CyTOF. Overall results and qualifications from the work: Trial patients achieving complete response had baseline diversity similar to newly diagnosed patients, whereas partial responders and progressors had significantly lower diversity. Newly diagnosed patients were reported to have lower baseline TCR diversity than healthy donors, and relapsed/refractory patients were reported to have lower baseline TCR diversity still. Lower diversity was observed in patients in whom nivolumab was started less than 1 year after ASCT, and these patients were excluded from later analyses so that confounding by immune reconstitution would be avoided. A significant rise by C4D1 was seen in CD4+ but not CD8+ TCR diversity (p=0.0027 vs p=0.16), with the rise being most apparent in complete responders (p=0.02). Only a single clinical trial cohort was studied, and what caused the repertoire differences, possibly disease activity or prior therapy, remained undefined.

Concerning this clone: The antigen it binds to is not known. Per-nucleotide qualities are absent, and no much larger clonotype sits a single base away.

V is pared back by 2 bases and J by 7 bases, with 11 bases lying between the germline termini. The CDR3, cysteine through phenylalanine, is 13 amino acids long. Only the CDR3 portion is preserved as DNA: 39 bases, with reading frame beginning at the first base. Looking up the germline V gene (reference sequence) yields CDR1 LNHDA and CDR2 SQIVND. In light of the paper, this sample's time point label describes: cycle 2 day 1 (C2D1) of nivolumab. Every trial patient had relapsed following autologous stem cell transplantation, and prior brentuximab vedotin exposure was what differed among cohorts A, B and C. The trial cohort included 55 to 65 patients with relapsed/refractory classical Hodgkin lymphoma, and each patient had a best overall response of complete response, partial response or progressive disease. Single-agent nivolumab was administered to trial patients in the multi-cohort phase II CheckMate 205 trial. Best overall response was determined by an independent review committee according to the 2007 International Working Group response criteria. Trial PBMCs were obtained immediately prior to nivolumab initiation (C1D1) and on therapy at cycle 2 day 1 and cycle 4 day 1. Peripheral blood was collected in 8 mL Vacutainer Cell Preparation Tubes, from which PBMCs were isolated by centrifugation and then cryopreserved.

The Qiagen DNeasy kit was used to extract genomic DNA from unsorted PBMCs and from the negatively selected CD4+ and CD8+ fractions. Using primers that anneal to V and J segments, immunoSEQ multiplex PCR amplified the TCR beta CDR3 regions. A synthetic immune receptor repertoire was used to minimize amplification bias, and remaining bias was computationally removed after sequencing. The original pipeline was this. Custom Python scripts were used to quantify repertoire diversity as the Shannon entropy index. Unsorted, CD4+ and CD8+ repertoires were analyzed separately, except for combined analyses in which CD4+ and CD8+ sequences were merged in silico. A clone was considered expanded if an increase in frequency of at least 2-fold after treatment relative to C1D1 was found, and a pseudocount of 0.5 was applied to clones undetected at baseline. Singleton clones were defined as clones with 0 or 1 copy at C1D1, and non-singleton clones were defined as clones with 2 or more copies. Clones expanded in unsorted samples were assigned a CD4+, CD8+ or unknown annotation through matching of protein sequences in sorted samples from the same patient. Wilcoxon tests were applied to paired samples to test diversity changes from C1D1 to C4D1. This immuneACCESS table, as held by TCRdb, lists in-frame sequences with V and J called but not all clones. Of the missing ones, under half trace to an unresolved V gene in checked studies; the others have no known cause. Clone size and the V and J calls come from that table; the DNA yielded D and trimming. This sample gives roughly 38,000 clones in total; about 88% of them show up just once. Jointly, the top ten make up 5.5% to 6.5% of the sample.

Sequenced material: peripheral blood mononuclear cells (PBMCs), taken before the second cycle of nivolumab. The sequence was obtained from a human donor with classical Hodgkin lymphoma. The V and J segments used are TRBV19 and TRBJ1-1; too little of a D gene remains to name it. The DNA is as follows: TGTGCCAGTAGTATACGAGCGGGCGATGAAGCTTTCTTT. Its protein product is CASSIRAGDEAFF.